This T cell receptor beta chain was sequenced in a study of T cell responses to AZD1222 COVID-19 vaccine. Sequencing used immunoSEQ multiplex PCR; TCRdb keeps in-frame clones, though not all of them. The profile shows about 100,000 clones, about nine tenths of them singletons. CDR3 length equals 14 residues. A remark on this clone: Its target is unknown.

Study-level findings and limits: An increase in Spike-specific TCR breadth and depth was observed after two AZD1222 doses. The study reported that nearly half of spike-specific TCRs target unmutated variant regions.

V gene TRBV21-1 combines with J gene TRBJ1-4. TRBV21-1 is a pseudogene locus. This receptor was identified in an adult in good health. Sequenced material: peripheral blood, taken on day 0 of AZD1222 vaccination. CDR3 coding DNA: TGTGCCAGCAGCACCTATGGGACTAATGAAAAACTGTTTTTT. Translation gives CASSTYGTNEKLFF.